This T cell receptor (beta chain) was retrieved from a study of naive and memory T cell subsets. Study-wide results and limits: The RNA method is potentially sensitive to activation and differentiation changes. More TCRs at tuberculin sites were read as hypersensitivity T cell infiltration.

This clonotype was counted many times. Its antigen is undetermined. Ligated cDNA underwent four rounds of PCR with nested alpha and beta constant region primers and SP2. In TCRdb, the UMI-ligation and nested PCR reads were re-called with MiXCR into one record per CDR3 protein. The data show approximately 21,000 distinct CDR3 sequences, about 6% seen once. The sample's treatment: skin biopsy from PPD injection site in Mantoux-positive individual. TCR cDNA received a 3' ligated oligonucleotide that carried a UMI. Individuals with a positive Mantoux test gave biopsies from PPD-injected skin. The sequence was obtained from an adult in good health. This sample comprised skin, obtained from a tuberculin skin test site.

The CDR3 reads CSARDLRASGRAGDNEQFF. CDR3 in DNA: TGCAGTGCTAGAGATTTGAGGGCTAGCGGGAGGGCCGGGGACAATGAGCAGTTCTTC. The J gene is TRBJ2-1, the V gene TRBV20-1; 12 bases agree with TRBD2. Germline V gene lookup returns CDR1 DFQATT and CDR2 SNEGSKA (reference sequence). Trimming took 0 bases from V and 5 from J; bases not matched to a gene: 14. CDR3 length: 19 residues.